The rows below give T cell receptor beta chains drawn from one sample of a study of cytomegalovirus exposure and HLA in healthy donors. Method: immunoSEQ multiplex PCR; TCRdb's copy keeps in-frame clones and lacks some. The sample shows about 130,000 clones, about 80% of them seen only once. Input material: PBMCs. These receptors all come from a man younger than 40 in good health and CMV-seropositive. Each CDR3 is given with its conserved first and last residue. The order of the fields is CDR3 protein, clone size, J gene, V gene, D gene. A D gene is named only where the DNA matches it firmly. Clone size, where shown, is once, few, many, or a class for clones that have expanded.

cdr3_aa: CASSGGTENSPLHF
clone_size: few
j_call: TRBJ1-6
v_call: TRBV5-4
d_call: TRBD1

cdr3_aa: CASSYTRGLTEAFF
clone_size: .
j_call: TRBJ1-1
v_call: TRBV6-5
d_call: .

cdr3_aa: CATSPSVRERPPLVREQYF
clone_size: few
j_call: TRBJ2-7
v_call: TRBV19
d_call: .

cdr3_aa: CASSPARTGGFEQYF
clone_size: .
j_call: TRBJ2-7
v_call: TRBV11-2
d_call: TRBD1

cdr3_aa: CASSPSRVDYEQYF
clone_size: .
j_call: TRBJ2-7
v_call: TRBV6-6
d_call: .

cdr3_aa: CASSTQGMKGEQYF
clone_size: .
j_call: TRBJ2-7
v_call: TRBV11-2
d_call: .

cdr3_aa: CASSLALAGGSEFASTDTQYF
clone_size: .
j_call: TRBJ2-3
v_call: TRBV5-1
d_call: TRBD2

cdr3_aa: CASGTSRQYF
clone_size: .
j_call: TRBJ2-3
v_call: TRBV27
d_call: TRBD2

cdr3_aa: CASSEGVGRNQPQHF
clone_size: .
j_call: TRBJ1-5
v_call: TRBV6-1
d_call: .

cdr3_aa: CASSYLTGGLYGYTF
clone_size: .
j_call: TRBJ1-2
v_call: TRBV28
d_call: TRBD1

cdr3_aa: CSASSPYLADEEQFF
clone_size: .
j_call: TRBJ2-1
v_call: TRBV29-1
d_call: .

cdr3_aa: CSATRSGPYEQYF
clone_size: .
j_call: TRBJ2-7
v_call: TRBV29-1
d_call: .

cdr3_aa: CASSLSFLEGEAFF
clone_size: .
j_call: TRBJ1-1
v_call: TRBV5-1
d_call: .